This T cell receptor beta chain was recorded in a study of blood T cells in healthy people across ages. With a J-beta primer mix and a sample-barcoded 5' primer, a second PCR ran about 7 to 12 cycles. TCRdb re-called the 5' RACE reads through MiXCR, storing one row per CDR3 protein. This sample has approximately 1,000,000 distinct CDR3 sequences, with roughly two fifths found just once. Each donor was a healthy Caucasian individual from Russia, aged about 6 to 100. Every participating donor contributed 9.5 to 10 milliliters of peripheral blood through a draw. This clonotype was seen only a few times. What it recognizes is unknown. The germline V gene encodes CDR1 DFQATT and CDR2 SNEGSKA (reference sequence). V lost 5 bases and J 6 bases, leaving 11 bases between the germline ends. The CDR3 covers 11 residues. Study outcomes and limitations: The study found more naive CD4+ cells and higher diversity in long-lived than aged donors.

Sequenced: blood. The chain joins TRBV20-1 to TRBJ2-7; D may be TRBD1 (5 bases). This receptor was identified in a man aged 18 to 30 in good health. In DNA, the CDR3 is TGCAGTGCTGGCATGGACACCGAGCAGTACTTC. Encoded protein: CSAGMDTEQYF.